The clone carrying this T cell receptor beta chain was picked up one time. These data originate in a study of blood T cell repertoires in COVID-19. Germline V gene lookup returns CDR1 KGHSH and CDR2 LQKENI. CDR3 size: 19 residues. V gave up 2 bases and J gave up 0 bases; unmatched junction bases: 11. Profiled with immunoSEQ multiplex PCR; TCRdb holds only in-frame clones, not every one. The sample includes over 150,000 clones, approximately 90% of them seen just once. The sequenced sample was peripheral blood. V is TRBV18 and J is TRBJ2-3, with 10 bases fitting TRBD2. The clonotype comes from a man between 45 and 60 years old with acute or convalescent COVID-19. CDR3 coding DNA: TGTGCCAGCTCACCAGGGAGTAGTAGCGGGAGGTGGAGCACAGATACGCAGTATTTT. Translating gives CASSPGSSSGRWSTDTQYF.